The 5 T cell receptor beta chains reported below all come from one sample, sequenced in a study of OX40 agonist ivuxolimab in advanced cancers. Libraries were prepared by immunoSEQ multiplex PCR; TCRdb keeps only in-frame clonotypes and omits some of them. This table has 80,000 to 95,000 clones, around 84% appearing once. Sample: CD4+ or CD8+ T cells sorted from blood, taken in a trial of the OX40 agonist ivuxolimab. The receptor set was obtained from an adult with an advanced solid tumor such as melanoma, head and neck, liver or kidney cancer.

The genes are TRBV7-2 and TRBJ2-2; 7 bases match TRBD2. Per germline, CDR1 SGHTA and CDR2 FQGNSA. V was clipped by 4 bases and J by 2 bases; unmatched bases: 7. The CDR3 contains 16 residues. CDR3 region: CASSYWSGANTGELFF. CDR3 DNA: TGTGCCAGCAGCTACTGGAGCGGGGCTAACACCGGGGAGCTGTTTTTT.

This chain joins TRBV28 and TRBJ2-7; TRBD1 aligns across 10 bases. The CDR3 extends over 15 amino acids. In germline, CDR1 is MDHEN, CDR2 SYDVKM. Trimming took 7 bases from V and 5 from J; bases not matched to a gene: 11. CDR3 region: CASTSQGQGTHEQYF. The DNA of the CDR3 is TGTGCCAGCACAAGCCAGGGACAGGGGACCCACGAGCAGTACTTC.

This chain links TRBV18 with TRBJ1-1, with a weak D call TRBD1 (5 bases). CDR1 is KGHSH, CDR2 LQKENI, per germline. Trimming removed 5 bases at V and 3 bases at J, with 13 bases between. The CDR3 has 14 residues. CDR3 coding DNA: TGTGCCAGCTCAGGGGGAGGGCAGGACACTGAAGCTTTCTTT. Translated: CASSGGGQDTEAFF.

The rearrangement joins TRBV6-6 to TRBJ1-6, with 11 bases aligning to TRBD1. Trimming cost V 6 bases and J 9 bases; bases outside gene matches: 4. The CDR3 sequence is 14 residues long. Germline CDR1 reads MNHNY; CDR2 reads SVGAGI (reference sequence). This CDR3 reads CASRWDRGSSPLHF. The DNA for the CDR3 is TGTGCCAGCAGGTGGGACAGGGGGAGTTCACCCCTCCACTTT.

V is TRBV28 and J is TRBJ1-2; D remains ambiguous. Germline values: CDR1 MDHEN, CDR2 SYDVKM. This CDR3 comprises 15 residues. V lost 9 bases and J 0 bases, leaving 17 bases between the germline ends. The CDR3: CASFKAMAANYGYTF. As DNA, the CDR3 is TGTGCCAGTTTTAAAGCAATGGCTGCTAACTATGGCTACACCTTC.